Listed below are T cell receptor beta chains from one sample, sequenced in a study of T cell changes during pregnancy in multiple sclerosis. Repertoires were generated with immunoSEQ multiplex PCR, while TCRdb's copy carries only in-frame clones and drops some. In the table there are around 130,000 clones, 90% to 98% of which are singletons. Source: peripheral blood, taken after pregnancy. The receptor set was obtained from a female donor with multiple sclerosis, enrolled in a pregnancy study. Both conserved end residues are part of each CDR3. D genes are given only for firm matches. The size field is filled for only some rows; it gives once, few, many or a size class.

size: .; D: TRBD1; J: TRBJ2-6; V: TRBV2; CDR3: CARSRGTGANVLTF; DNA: TGTGCCCGCTCCAGGGGGACTGGGGCCAACGTCCTGACTTTC
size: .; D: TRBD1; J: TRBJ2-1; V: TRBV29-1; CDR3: CSVDLGGQNEQFF; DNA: TGCAGCGTTGATTTAGGGGGCCAAAATGAGCAGTTCTTC
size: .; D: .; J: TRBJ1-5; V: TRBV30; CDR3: CAWSGQPQHF; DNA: TGTGCCTGGAGCGGGCAGCCCCAGCATTTT
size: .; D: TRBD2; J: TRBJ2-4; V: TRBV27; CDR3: CASSSLLAGGGDIQYF; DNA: TGTGCCAGCAGTTCCCTATTAGCGGGAGGAGGGGACATTCAGTACTTC
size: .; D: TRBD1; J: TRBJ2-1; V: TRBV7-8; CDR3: CASSRQGPFSYNEQFF; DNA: TGTGCCAGCAGTAGACAGGGCCCCTTCTCCTACAATGAGCAGTTCTTC
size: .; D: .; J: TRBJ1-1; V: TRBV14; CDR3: CASSQDRGTLNTEAFF; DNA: TGTGCCAGCAGCCAAGATCGAGGGACACTGAACACTGAAGCTTTCTTT
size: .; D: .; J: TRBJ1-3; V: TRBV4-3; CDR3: CASSQEAGVHTIYF; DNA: TGCGCCAGCAGCCAAGAGGCAGGGGTACACACCATATATTTT
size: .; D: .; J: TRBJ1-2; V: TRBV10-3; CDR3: CAISDAGGLSYGYTF; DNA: TGTGCCATCAGTGACGCGGGGGGCTTGAGCTATGGCTACACCTTC
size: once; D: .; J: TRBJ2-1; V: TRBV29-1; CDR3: CSVTPGGSGNEQFF; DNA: TGCAGCGTTACTCCGGGTGGGTCGGGCAATGAGCAGTTCTTC
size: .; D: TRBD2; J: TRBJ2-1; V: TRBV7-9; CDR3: CASSLSGIEQFF; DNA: TGTGCCAGCAGCTTGAGCGGGATTGAGCAGTTCTTC
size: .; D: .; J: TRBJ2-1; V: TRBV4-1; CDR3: CASSQDEIAIDEQFF; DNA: TGCGCCAGCAGCCAAGATGAGATAGCTATCGATGAGCAGTTCTTC
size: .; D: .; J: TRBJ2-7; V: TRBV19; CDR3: CASSKGTPRYEQYF; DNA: TGTGCCAGTAGTAAGGGGACTCCTCGCTACGAGCAGTACTTC
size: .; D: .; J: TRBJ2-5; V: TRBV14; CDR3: CASSQWALQPRTQYF; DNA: TGTGCCAGCAGCCAATGGGCCCTCCAGCCCCGGACCCAGTACTTC
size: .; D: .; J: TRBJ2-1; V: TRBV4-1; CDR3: CASSQYRDSSNEQFF; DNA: TGCGCCAGCAGCCAGTACCGGGACTCCTCCAATGAGCAGTTCTTC
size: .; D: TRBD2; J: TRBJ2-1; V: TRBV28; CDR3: CASSLCLVRTRVLCEQFF; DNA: TGTGCCAGCAGTTTATGCCTCGTCAGGACTAGGGTGTTATGTGAGCAGTTCTTC
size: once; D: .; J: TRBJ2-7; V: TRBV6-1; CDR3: CASKGRDHEQYF; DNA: TGTGCCAGCAAGGGGCGGGACCACGAGCAGTACTTC
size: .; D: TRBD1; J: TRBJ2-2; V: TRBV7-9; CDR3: CASSLASGTGEFPGELFF; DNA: TGTGCCAGCAGCTTAGCATCCGGGACAGGGGAGTTTCCCGGGGAGCTGTTTTTT
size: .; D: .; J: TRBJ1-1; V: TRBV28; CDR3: CAIVPGSLYTEAFF; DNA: TGTGCCATCGTCCCGGGATCACTCTACACTGAAGCTTTCTTT
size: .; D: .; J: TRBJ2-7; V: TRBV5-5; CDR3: CASSSGGSSTYEQYF; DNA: TGTGCCAGCAGCTCGGGGGGCAGTTCAACCTACGAGCAGTACTTC
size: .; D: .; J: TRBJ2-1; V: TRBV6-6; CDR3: CASSSGGHSYNEQFF; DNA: TGTGCCAGCAGTTCCGGCGGCCACTCCTACAATGAGCAGTTCTTC
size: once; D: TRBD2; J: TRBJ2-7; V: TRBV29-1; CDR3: CSVGGTSGDPTYEQYF; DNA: TGCAGCGTCGGTGGGACTAGCGGGGACCCTACCTACGAGCAGTACTTC
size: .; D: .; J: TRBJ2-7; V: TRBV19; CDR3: CASSIPGQIYEQYF; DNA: TGTGCCAGTAGTATACCTGGACAGATCTACGAGCAGTACTTC
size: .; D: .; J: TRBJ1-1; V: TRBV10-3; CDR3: CAISQGYTEAFF; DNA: TGTGCCATCAGTCAGGGCTACACTGAAGCTTTCTTT
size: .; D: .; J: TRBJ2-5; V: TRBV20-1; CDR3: CSALQETQYF; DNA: TGCAGTGCTTTACAAGAGACCCAGTACTTC
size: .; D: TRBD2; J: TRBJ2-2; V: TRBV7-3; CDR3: CASSLGLAGASSTELFF; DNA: TGTGCCAGCAGCCTGGGACTAGCGGGAGCCTCGTCCACCGAACTGTTTTTT
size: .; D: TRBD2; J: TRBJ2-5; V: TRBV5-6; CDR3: CASSLGGRIETQYF; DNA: TGTGCCAGCAGCTTGGGCGGGAGAATCGAGACCCAGTACTTC
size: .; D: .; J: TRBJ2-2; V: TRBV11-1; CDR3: CASSLEPRAGELFF; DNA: TGTGCCAGCAGCTTGGAGCCTCGCGCCGGGGAGCTGTTTTTT
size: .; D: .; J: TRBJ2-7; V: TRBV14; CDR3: CASSPGGTLRGADITYEQYF; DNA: TGTGCCAGCAGCCCTGGAGGGACCCTTCGGGGGGCCGATATTACCTACGAGCAGTACTTC
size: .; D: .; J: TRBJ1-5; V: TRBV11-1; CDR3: CASSRGGNDQPQHF; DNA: TGTGCCAGCAGCCGAGGAGGGAATGATCAGCCCCAGCATTTT
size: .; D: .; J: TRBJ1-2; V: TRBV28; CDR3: CASSLLLGGSYGYTF; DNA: TGTGCCAGCAGTTTATTACTCGGGGGGAGCTATGGCTACACCTTC